The sequence of this T cell receptor beta chain was determined in a study of T cell responses to AZD1222 COVID-19 vaccine. Between the trimmed V and J ends, which lost 0 bases and 2 bases, there was a span of 10 bases. This CDR3 has 14 residues. Germline V gene sequence: CDR1 GTSNPN, CDR2 SVGIG (reference sequence). Libraries were prepared by immunoSEQ multiplex PCR; TCRdb keeps only in-frame clonotypes and omits some of them. The sample has approximately 120,000 clones, roughly 85% seen once; the top ten hold 3.5% to 5.5%. The clonotype originates from an adult who received the AZD1222 COVID-19 vaccine. Sequencing used peripheral blood, obtained 28 days after the second AZD1222 dose. The chain combines TRBV30 with TRBJ2-5; D might be TRBD2 (6 bases). CDR3 region: CAWSVGRGQETQYF. The DNA for the CDR3 is TGTGCCTGGAGTGTCGGTCGGGGGCAAGAGACCCAGTACTTC.